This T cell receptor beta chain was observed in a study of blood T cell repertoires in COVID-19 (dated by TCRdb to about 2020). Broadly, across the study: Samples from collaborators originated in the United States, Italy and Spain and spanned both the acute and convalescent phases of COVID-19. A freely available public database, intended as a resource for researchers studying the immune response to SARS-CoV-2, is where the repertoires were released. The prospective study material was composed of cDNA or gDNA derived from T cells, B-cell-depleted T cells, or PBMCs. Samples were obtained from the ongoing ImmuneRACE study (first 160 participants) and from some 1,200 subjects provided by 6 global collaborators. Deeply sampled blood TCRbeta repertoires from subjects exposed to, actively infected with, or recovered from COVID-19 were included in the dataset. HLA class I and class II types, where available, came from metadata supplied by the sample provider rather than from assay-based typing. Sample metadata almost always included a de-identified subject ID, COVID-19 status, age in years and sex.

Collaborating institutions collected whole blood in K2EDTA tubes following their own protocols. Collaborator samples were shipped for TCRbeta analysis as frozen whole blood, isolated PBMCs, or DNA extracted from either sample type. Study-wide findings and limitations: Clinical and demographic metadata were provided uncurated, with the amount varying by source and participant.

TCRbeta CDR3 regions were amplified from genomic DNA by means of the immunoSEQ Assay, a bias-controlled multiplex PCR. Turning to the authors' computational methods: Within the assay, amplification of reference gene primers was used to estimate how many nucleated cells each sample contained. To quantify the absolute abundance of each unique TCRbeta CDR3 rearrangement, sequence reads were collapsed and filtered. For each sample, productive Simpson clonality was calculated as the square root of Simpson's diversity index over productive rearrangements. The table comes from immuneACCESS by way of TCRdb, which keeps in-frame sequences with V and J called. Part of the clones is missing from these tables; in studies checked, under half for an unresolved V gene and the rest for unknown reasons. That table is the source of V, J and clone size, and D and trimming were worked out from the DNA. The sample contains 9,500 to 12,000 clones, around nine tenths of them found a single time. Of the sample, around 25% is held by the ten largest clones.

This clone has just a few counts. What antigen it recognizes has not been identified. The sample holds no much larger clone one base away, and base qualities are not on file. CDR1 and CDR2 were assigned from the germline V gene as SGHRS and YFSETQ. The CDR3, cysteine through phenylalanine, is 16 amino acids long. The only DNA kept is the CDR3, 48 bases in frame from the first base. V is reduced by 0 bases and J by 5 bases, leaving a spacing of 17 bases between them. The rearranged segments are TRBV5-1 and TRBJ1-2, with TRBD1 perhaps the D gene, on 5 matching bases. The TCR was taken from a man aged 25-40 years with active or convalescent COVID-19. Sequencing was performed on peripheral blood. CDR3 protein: CASSLGGLSNQYGYTF. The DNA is TGCGCCAGCAGCTTGGGGGGACTTTCCAATCAGTATGGCTACACCTTC.